The TCR beta chain under discussion was sequenced for a study of response to subunit inactivated influenza vaccine. As regards this clonotype: What it binds is not known.

Overall study findings and caveats: Each seasonal influenza vaccination, the authors suggested, recruits few new T cells.

This CDR3 is 11 amino acids long. V shed 6 bases and J shed 10 bases, with 10 bases lying between them. TCRdb reanalysed the RT-PCR reads using MiXCR and keeps one entry per CDR3 protein. The sample consists of roughly 460,000 distinct CDR3 sequences, around 9.9% of them appearing once. The chain couples TRBV12-3 or TRBV12-4 to TRBJ2-1, with D unresolved. The TCR comes from a man over 45 who received an inactivated influenza vaccine. This specimen was PBMCs from blood, taken 45 days after vaccination. The CDR3 DNA reads as TGTGCCAGCAGCGAAGGGTGGGAGCAGTTCTTC. This gives the protein CASSEGWEQFF.